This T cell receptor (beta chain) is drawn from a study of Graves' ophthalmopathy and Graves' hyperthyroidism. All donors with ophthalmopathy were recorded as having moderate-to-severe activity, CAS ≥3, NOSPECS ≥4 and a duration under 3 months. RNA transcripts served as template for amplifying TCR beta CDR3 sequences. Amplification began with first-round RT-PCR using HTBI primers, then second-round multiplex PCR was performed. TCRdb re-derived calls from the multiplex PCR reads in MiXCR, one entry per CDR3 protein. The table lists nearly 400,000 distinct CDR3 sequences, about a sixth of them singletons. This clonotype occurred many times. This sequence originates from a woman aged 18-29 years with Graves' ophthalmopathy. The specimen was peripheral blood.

The CDR3 reads CASSVDGTSGVYEQYF. The CDR3, as DNA: TGTGCCAGCAGCGTAGACGGGACTAGCGGGGTGTACGAGCAGTACTTC. The gene calls are TRBV9 and TRBJ2-7, with 13 bases aligning to TRBD2. There are 16 residues in the CDR3. CDR1 is SGDLS and CDR2 is YYNGEE in the germline V gene. V was pared by 0 bases and J by 4 bases, with 4 bases of the junction left unmatched.